This is a list of T cell receptor beta chains from one sample in a study of blood T cell repertoires in COVID-19. TCRdb keeps only in-frame clones here, not all; method: immunoSEQ multiplex PCR. The table lists roughly 250,000 clones, about 80% of them singletons. Sequenced: peripheral blood. Receptors originate from a woman aged 80 or over with acute or convalescent COVID-19. Each CDR3 is given with its conserved first and last residue. D genes are given only for firm matches. Clone sizes are given selectively: once, few, many, or a class where the clone is expanded.

J,D,size,V,CDR3,DNA
TRBJ2-5,NA,NA,TRBV7-9,CANSRKQGETQYF,TGTGCCAATTCAAGGAAGCAGGGAGAGACCCAGTACTTC
TRBJ1-6,NA,NA,TRBV28,CASSSPGSSYNSPLHF,TGTGCCAGCAGTTCCCCGGGAAGCTCCTATAATTCACCCCTCCACTTT
TRBJ1-2,TRBD1,NA,TRBV30,CAWSVGGQGRGYTF,TGTGCCTGGAGTGTGGGAGGACAGGGAAGGGGCTACACCTTC
TRBJ1-5,NA,NA,TRBV19,CASSITDSNQPQHF,TGTGCCAGTAGTATAACAGATAGCAATCAGCCCCAGCATTTT
TRBJ1-2,TRBD1,NA,TRBV2,CASSRTGGVNYGYTF,TGTGCCAGCAGCCGGACAGGGGGCGTGAACTATGGCTACACCTTC
TRBJ1-1,NA,NA,TRBV6-5,CASSYPPFEAFF,TGTGCCAGCAGTTACCCCCCGTTTGAAGCTTTCTTT
TRBJ2-3,TRBD2,NA,TRBV19,CASSQAGGLGDTQYF,TGTGCCAGTAGTCAGGCGGGGGGGCTAGGAGATACGCAGTATTTT
TRBJ2-7,NA,NA,TRBV11-2,CASSLTAVINF,TGTGCCAGCAGCTTGACAGCCGTGATTAACTTC
TRBJ2-7,TRBD2,NA,TRBV4-1,CASARTSGAYEQYF,TGCGCCAGCGCTCGGACTAGCGGTGCCTACGAGCAGTACTTC
TRBJ2-7,TRBD1,NA,TRBV18,CASSPEGGHEQYF,TGTGCCAGCTCACCAGAAGGGGGCCACGAGCAGTACTTC
TRBJ2-7,TRBD2,NA,TRBV28,CASSFSSGGALREQYF,TGTGCCAGCAGTTTCTCCAGCGGGGGGGCACTTCGCGAGCAGTACTTC
TRBJ1-1,NA,once,TRBV2,CASSSGGGARAFF,TGTGCCAGCAGTTCCGGGGGTGGGGCGCGAGCTTTCTTT
TRBJ1-4,NA,NA,TRBV28,CASSFPRRGLDEKLFF,TGTGCCAGCAGTTTTCCCCGGCGGGGCTTGGATGAAAAACTGTTTTTT
TRBJ2-7,TRBD1,many,TRBV27,CASSLGQGGEQYF,TGTGCCAGCAGTCTCGGACAGGGAGGCGAGCAGTACTTC
TRBJ1-2,TRBD1,NA,TRBV2,CASRDGRGPYGYTF,TGTGCCAGCAGGGACGGCAGGGGGCCCTATGGCTACACCTTC
TRBJ1-4,TRBD1,once,TRBV27,CASSTRTGVGREKLFF,TGTGCCAGCAGCACACGGACAGGGGTTGGACGGGAAAAACTGTTTTTT
TRBJ2-5,NA,NA,TRBV5-1,CASSLEATGRGETQYF,TGCGCCAGCAGCTTGGAAGCGACAGGGCGGGGAGAGACCCAGTACTTC
TRBJ1-5,NA,NA,TRBV6-6,CASSYWAVTEPQHF,TGTGCCAGCAGTTACTGGGCAGTGACGGAGCCCCAGCATTTT
TRBJ2-5,NA,NA,TRBV11-2,CASSLEGGETQYF,TGTGCCAGCAGCTTAGAAGGCGGGGAGACCCAGTACTTC
TRBJ2-7,TRBD1,few,TRBV2,CASSESTGHYEQYF,TGTGCCAGCAGTGAATCGACAGGGCACTACGAGCAGTACTTC
TRBJ1-3,NA,NA,TRBV5-4,CASSSQTGSGNTIYF,TGTGCCAGCAGCTCTCAGACAGGATCTGGAAACACCATATATTTT
TRBJ2-1,NA,once,TRBV7-2,CASSPSGFNEQFF,TGTGCCAGCAGCCCGAGCGGGTTCAATGAGCAGTTCTTC
TRBJ2-1,NA,NA,TRBV5-1,CASSLDARNNEQFF,TGCGCCAGCAGCTTGGATGCTAGAAACAATGAGCAGTTCTTC
TRBJ2-1,TRBD2,NA,TRBV19,CASPRAGGVGNEQFF,TGTGCCAGCCCCCGAGCGGGGGGTGTAGGCAATGAGCAGTTCTTC
TRBJ1-2,NA,NA,TRBV5-1,CASSYRAIGNYGYTF,TGCGCCAGCAGCTACAGGGCCATTGGGAACTATGGCTACACCTTC
TRBJ2-7,NA,NA,TRBV6-5,CASSYKQGGAYEQYF,TGTGCCAGCAGTTACAAGCAAGGGGGAGCCTACGAGCAGTACTTC
TRBJ2-1,TRBD1,NA,TRBV6-5,CASSPGTGDNNEQFF,TGTGCCAGCAGTCCCGGGACAGGGGACAACAATGAGCAGTTCTTC
TRBJ1-5,NA,NA,TRBV6-1,CASSDRGMSLNQPQHF,TGTGCCAGCAGTGATAGGGGCATGAGCCTCAATCAGCCCCAGCATTTT
TRBJ2-1,NA,once,TRBV12-3/TRBV12-4,CASSLYEQFF,TGTGCCAGCAGCCTGTATGAGCAGTTCTTC
TRBJ1-1,NA,NA,TRBV2,CASAEGRTEAFF,TGTGCCAGTGCAGAAGGGAGGACTGAAGCTTTCTTT
TRBJ1-6,TRBD1,NA,TRBV30,CAWSMKRGLTVSPLHF,TGTGCCTGGAGTATGAAGAGGGGGCTTACAGTGTCACCCCTCCACTTT
TRBJ2-5,TRBD2,NA,TRBV30,CTARRGETQYF,TGCACCGCCCGGCGGGGGGAGACCCAGTACTTC
TRBJ1-2,NA,NA,TRBV6-5,CASGGGRLYGYTF,TGTGCCAGCGGGGGGGGGCGCCTCTATGGCTACACCTTC
TRBJ2-7,TRBD1,NA,TRBV19,CASRAGQGTYEQYF,TGTGCCAGTAGAGCGGGACAGGGTACCTACGAGCAGTACTTC
TRBJ2-7,NA,NA,TRBV6-5,CASTEWTQASEQYF,TGTGCCAGCACCGAATGGACTCAGGCGAGCGAGCAGTACTTC
TRBJ1-1,TRBD1,NA,TRBV9,CASSHREGANTEAFF,TGTGCCAGCAGCCACCGGGAGGGGGCTAACACTGAAGCTTTCTTT